These 12 T cell receptor beta chains were all obtained from the same sample, sequenced in a study of T cells in Graves' hyperthyroidism and ophthalmopathy. RNA transcripts served as the template for amplifying TCR beta CDR3 regions. HTBI primers drove first-round RT-PCR of the TCR CDR3. TCRdb independently ran MiXCR on the multiplex PCR reads; one entry per CDR3 protein. The sample carries around 350,000 distinct CDR3 sequences, 15% to 20% recorded once. Sample: blood. These receptor sequences come from a woman aged 18 to 35 with Graves' hyperthyroidism.

There are a few counts of this clonotype. The junction differs from germline at one of its ends, possibly a read error. The rearrangement links TRBV30 to TRBJ2-5; TRBD2 might be the D (7 bases). This CDR3 region has 14 residues. Germline assignment: CDR1 GTSNPN and CDR2 SVGIG (reference sequence). CDR3: CAWSTGGGQGTQYF. CDR3 nucleotides: TGTGCCTGGAGCACGGGCGGGGGACAAGGGACCCAGTACTTC.

This clonotype was seen at least ten times. This chain links TRBV20-1 with TRBJ2-7; perhaps TRBD1 as D (6 bases). Germline CDR1 DFQATT, CDR2 SNEGSKA (reference sequence). The CDR3 is made up of 13 amino acids. V lost 3 bases and J lost 7, with 16 bases in between. The CDR3 reads CSARGRGREEQYF. CDR3 DNA: TGCAGTGCTAGGGGCAGGGGTCGGGAAGAGCAGTACTTC.

This clonotype was detected ten times or more. The chain combines TRBV15 with TRBJ1-5, with unresolved D. Trimming pared 0 bases from V and 6 bases from J, leaving 15 bases between. The CDR3 is 16 residues long. Per germline, CDR1 LNHNV and CDR2 YYDKDF (reference sequence). DNA of the CDR3: TGTGCCACCAGCAGAGATAAGGTGAGGGCGGGTCAGCCCCAGCATTTT. It codes for CATSRDKVRAGQPQHF.

In its sample, this clonotype was seen many times. CDR3 residues: CASRYRERGQPQHF. The CDR3 DNA follows: TGTGCCAGCAGGTACAGGGAGAGGGGCCAGCCCCAGCATTTT. The rearrangement uses TRBV28 and TRBJ1-5; D might be TRBD1 (6 bases). V was clipped by 6 bases and J by 7 bases, with 16 bases between them. The CDR3 spans 14 residues. Germline-derived CDR1 and CDR2 are MDHEN and SYDVKM.

There are many counts of this clonotype. V and J are TRBV27 and TRBJ2-7, with D maybe TRBD1 (7 bases). This CDR3 is 15 amino acids long. Per the germline V gene, CDR1 is MNHEY and CDR2 is SMNVEV (reference sequence). The V and J ends lost 6 bases and 6 bases respectively, with 21 bases between them. CDR3 bases: TGTGCCAGCAGCAAGGGATCAGGGGGGCAGGGCGAGCAGTACTTC. It encodes CASSKGSGGQGEQYF.

The chain combines TRBV7-3 with TRBJ2-2, with TRBD2 identical over 11 bases. Germline trimming cut 3 bases from V and 4 bases from J; bases unmatched to any gene: 4. The CDR3 has 16 residues. Germline V lookup: CDR1 SGHTA, CDR2 FQGTGA. DNA of the CDR3: TGTGCCAGCAGCTTGACTAGCGGGGTTGGCACCGGGGAGCTGTTTTTT. Its translation: CASSLTSGVGTGELFF.

This clonotype has at least ten counts. The chain links TRBV6-4 to TRBJ2-6; 7 bases match TRBD1. V lost 5 bases and J lost 9; bases outside the gene matches: 7. The CDR3 covers 14 residues. Germline assignment: CDR1 MRHNA and CDR2 SNTAGT. The CDR3 spells CASSKRQGDNVLTF. CDR3 nucleotide sequence: TGTGCCAGCAGTAAAAGACAGGGTGACAACGTCCTGACTTTC.

In this sample, this clonotype turned up many times. This chain uses TRBV2 with TRBJ2-5, with D perhaps TRBD1 or TRBD2 (5 bases each). This CDR3 spans 13 amino acids. Germline V gives CDR1 SNHLY, CDR2 FYNNEI. V lost 6 bases and J 2 bases, leaving 10 bases between the germline ends. The CDR3: CASSGTDQETQYF. The DNA for the CDR3 is TGTGCCAGCAGCGGGACCGATCAAGAGACCCAGTACTTC.

This clonotype was seen repeatedly, ten times or more. CDR3 nucleotides: TGTGCCAGCAGTGAACGGGGGGCTCGGGGCTACACCTTC. It specifies CASSERGARGYTF. The chain joins TRBV25-1 to TRBJ1-2, with a tentative D call TRBD1 (6 bases). Germline-derived CDR1 and CDR2 are MGHDK and SYGVNS. V was trimmed by 2 bases and J by 8 bases, leaving 12 bases between them. The CDR3 covers 13 residues.

This clonotype was picked up many times. This chain's CDR3 is CSANRGAYEQYF. In DNA, the CDR3 is TGCAGTGCTAACAGGGGAGCCTACGAGCAGTACTTC. The chain carries TRBV20-1 and TRBJ2-7; 7 bases match TRBD1. CDR1 is DFQATT, CDR2 SNEGSKA, per germline (reference sequence). Germline trimming cut 4 bases from V and 2 bases from J; bases unmatched to any gene: 2. The CDR3 is made up of 12 amino acids.

This rearrangement joins TRBV6-1 to TRBJ2-5; D gene uncertain. This CDR3 has 11 amino acids. V shed 8 bases and J shed 7 bases, with 11 bases lying between them. The germline V gene encodes CDR1 MNHNS and CDR2 SASEGT. In DNA form, the CDR3 reads TGTGCCAGCGGAGCGTCGCCGACCCAGTACTTC. Amino acids: CASGASPTQYF.

This clonotype was observed at least ten times. J is TRBJ2-5 and V is TRBV12-3 or TRBV12-4; D assignment may be TRBD1 or TRBD2 (5 bases each). V gave up 2 bases and J gave up 5 bases, with 15 bases separating them. There are 15 residues in the CDR3. CDR3 nucleotides: TGTGCCAGCAGTTTACTCGGGGCCCGTGGCGAGACCCAGTACTTC. Translation gives CASSLLGARGETQYF.